The clone carrying this TCR beta chain was observed a handful of times. As yet, its antigen is unknown. The data are from a study of identical twins. MiXCR was run by TCRdb on the 5' RACE reads, yielding one entry per CDR3 protein. This table has fewer than 900,000 distinct CDR3 sequences, 18% appearing once. Study-wide points: Cross-sectional statistical analysis was relied on for the conclusions, without the same donors being followed.

This same sample was also taken into another study, of T cells expressing NK-cell markers.

This TCR derives from a woman under 30 in good health. What was sequenced was PBMCs.

The CDR3 region is CASSLALSRTDTQYF. CDR3 nucleotides: TGTGCCAGCAGCTTGGCCCTCTCGCGAACAGATACGCAGTATTTT. The genes are TRBV5-6 and TRBJ2-3; D not certain. Germline V gene lookup returns CDR1 SGHDT and CDR2 YYEEEE. There are 15 residues in the CDR3. V was cut by 0 bases and J by 3 bases, with 11 bases left in between. Looking up the rest from reference TRBV5-6 and TRBJ2-3 gives the full variable domain: DAGVTQSPTHLIKTRGQQVTLRCSPKSGHDTVSWYQQALGQGPQFIFQYYEEEERQRGNFPDRFSGHQFPNYSSELNVNALLLGDSALYLCASSLALSRTDTQYFGPGTRLTVL.